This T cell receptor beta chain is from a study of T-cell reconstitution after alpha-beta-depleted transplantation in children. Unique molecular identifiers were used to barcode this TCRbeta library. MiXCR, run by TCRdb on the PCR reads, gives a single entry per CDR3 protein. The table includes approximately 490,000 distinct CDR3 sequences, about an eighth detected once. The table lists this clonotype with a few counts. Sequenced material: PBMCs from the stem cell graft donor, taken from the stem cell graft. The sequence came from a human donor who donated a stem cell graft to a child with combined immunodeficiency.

The CDR3 sequence: CSASDSYTSTDTQYF. CDR3 DNA sequence: TGCAGTGCTAGTGACAGCTACACTAGCACAGATACGCAGTATTTT. This chain joins TRBV20-1 and TRBJ2-3; TRBD1 is a possible D gene (5 bases). Germline loops: CDR1 DFQATT, CDR2 SNEGSKA (reference sequence). V lost 3 bases and J lost 0, with 13 bases in between. This CDR3 spans 15 amino acids.